These 32 T cell receptor beta chains were sequenced from one sample in a study of cytomegalovirus exposure and HLA in healthy donors. Assay: immunoSEQ multiplex PCR; the TCRdb copy retains only in-frame clones and omits some. The sample includes some 78,000 clones, about 95% of them seen just once. Sequenced material: PBMCs. The receptors derive from a man aged 18 to 30 in good health and CMV-seropositive.

The chain uses TRBV7-8 and TRBJ2-7; the match to TRBD1 covers 9 bases. Germline assignment: CDR1 SGHVS and CDR2 FQNEAQ. The J segment lost 2 bases and the V segment lost 2 bases, leaving 4 bases of the junction unmatched. This CDR3 comprises 15 residues. As DNA, the CDR3 is TGTGCCAGCAGCTTATGGGACAGGGTCACCTACGAGCAGTACTTC. It is translated as CASSLWDRVTYEQYF.

The chain has TRBV4-1 and TRBJ2-1, with D tentatively TRBD2 (11 bases). The CDR3 runs 15 residues. CDR1 and CDR2 from the germline V gene are MGHRA and YSYEKL. V was trimmed by 1 base and J by 10 bases, leaving 17 bases between them. The CDR3 DNA reads as TGCGCCAGCAGCCAAGGACTAGCGGGACAGGGGGAGCAGTTCTTC. Protein sequence: CASSQGLAGQGEQFF.

V gene TRBV7-9 combines with J gene TRBJ2-1; no firm D call. There are 17 residues in the CDR3. In germline, CDR1 is SEHNR, CDR2 FQNEAQ (reference sequence). Trimming pared 4 bases from V and 0 bases from J, leaving 16 bases between. The CDR3 protein is CASSSQPLHRSYNEQFF. CDR3 coding DNA: TGTGCCAGCAGCTCCCAACCTTTACACCGCTCCTACAATGAGCAGTTCTTC.

V usage is TRBV11-2 and J usage is TRBJ2-5; tentatively, D is TRBD2 (5 bases). Trimming took off 5 bases at V and 1 base at J, with 11 bases between the two ends. Germline-derived CDR1 and CDR2 are SGHAT and FQNNGV. The CDR3 has 14 amino acids. In nucleotides, the CDR3 is TGTGCCAGCAGCCCGACCCGGGGCCAAGAGACCCAGTACTTC. This translates into CASSPTRGQETQYF. The full variable domain, with the rest looked up from reference TRBV11-2 and TRBJ2-5, is EAGVAQSPRYKIIEKRQSVAFWCNPISGHATLYWYQQILGQGPKLLIQFQNNGVVDDSQLPKDRFSAERLKGVDSTLKIQPAKLEDSAVYLCASSPTRGQETQYFGPGTRLLVL.

V usage is TRBV27 and J usage is TRBJ2-1, with D perhaps matching TRBD2 (6 bases). CDR1 is MNHEY and CDR2 is SMNVEV in the germline V gene (reference sequence). The V gene lost 5 bases and the J gene lost 2 bases, with 19 bases spanning the gap. CDR3 size: 17 residues. CDR3 bases: TGTGCCAGCAGTCCCGAACTAGCCCTAAAAACCTACAATGAGCAGTTCTTC. Translating it yields CASSPELALKTYNEQFF.

V usage is TRBV29-1 and J usage is TRBJ2-6, with TRBD1 matching over 10 bases. V gave up 6 bases and J gave up 3 bases; unmatched junction bases: 8. The germline gives CDR1 SQVTM, CDR2 ANQGSEA. This CDR3 has 16 residues. In nucleotides, the CDR3 is TGCAGCGTCGTAAGACAGGGGGCGATTGGGGCCAACGTCCTGACTTTC. It yields the protein CSVVRQGAIGANVLTF.

Note on this clone: An end of the junction does not agree with germline; a read error may underlie this. V usage is TRBV29-1 and J usage is TRBJ2-1; 10 nucleotides match TRBD2. This CDR3 comprises 16 residues. Germline V gene lookup returns CDR1 SQVTM and CDR2 ANQGSEA. CDR3: CSAEDPRTSGTNEQFF. The CDR3 coding sequence is TGCAGCGCTGAAGATCCTAGGACTAGCGGAACCAATGAGCAGTTCTTC.

The chain employs TRBV25-1 and TRBJ1-3, with D possibly matching TRBD1 (5 bases). V lost 3 bases to trimming and J lost 3 bases, with 15 bases between them. This CDR3 has 16 residues. From germline, CDR1 is MGHDK and CDR2 SYGVNS. The chain's CDR3 is CASSDPQGIFGNTIYF. CDR3 in DNA: TGTGCCAGCAGTGACCCGCAGGGTATCTTTGGAAACACCATATATTTT. The full variable domain, its missing parts supplied by reference TRBV25-1 and TRBJ1-3, is EADIYQTPRYLVIGTGKKITLECSQTMGHDKMYWYQQDPGMELHLIHYSYGVNSTEKGDLSSESTVSRIRTEHFPLTLESARPSHTSQYLCASSDPQGIFGNTIYFGEGSWLTVV.

The rearrangement joins TRBV30 to TRBJ2-6, with TRBD1 matching 7 bases. Germline V gene sequence: CDR1 GTSNPN, CDR2 SVGIG (reference sequence). This CDR3 is 15 amino acids long. The V segment lost 5 bases and the J segment 2 bases; nucleotides outside the gene matches: 6. The CDR3 DNA is TGTGCCTGGGACAGGGCCCTGCCTGGGGCCAACGTCCTGACTTTC. Protein sequence: CAWDRALPGANVLTF.

V gene TRBV30 combines with J gene TRBJ2-5; TRBD1 is a possible D gene (6 bases). The CDR3 consists of 14 residues. The germline V gene has CDR1 GTSNPN and CDR2 SVGIG (reference sequence). Between the trimmed V and J ends, which lost 5 bases and 5 bases, there was a span of 18 bases. The CDR3 here is CAWDNSGGLETQYF. The CDR3 DNA reads as TGTGCCTGGGACAACAGTGGGGGCTTGGAGACCCAGTACTTC.

V usage is TRBV5-6 and J usage is TRBJ2-7; the match to TRBD1 covers 10 bases. With 4 bases clipped from V and 3 bases from J, the junction kept 4 bases outside the gene matches. The CDR3 has 14 residues. Germline CDR1 is SGHDT and CDR2 is YYEEEE. CDR3 protein: CASSIGQGGYEQYF. CDR3 DNA sequence: TGTGCCAGCAGCATTGGACAGGGGGGCTACGAGCAGTACTTC.

J is TRBJ2-7 and V is TRBV11-3; 7 nucleotides match TRBD1. CDR1 and CDR2 (germline): SGHNT, YENEEA. The CDR3 consists of 14 residues. J gave up 6 bases and V 5 bases, and 10 bases lay outside the gene matches. The DNA of the CDR3 is TGTGCCAGCAGCAACCGGGACAGCCCTCTCGAGCAGTACTTC. Protein product: CASSNRDSPLEQYF. Complete variable domain (other parts from reference TRBV11-3 and TRBJ2-7): EAGVVQSPRYKIIEKKQPVAFWCNPISGHNTLYWYLQNLGQGPELLIRYENEEAVDDSQLPKDRFSAERLKGVDSTLKIQPAELGDSAVYLCASSNRDSPLEQYFGPGTRLTVT.

This clone has only one observation. The rearrangement links TRBV30 to TRBJ2-2; 7 bases line up with TRBD1. CDR1 and CDR2 from the germline V gene are GTSNPN and SVGIG (reference sequence). Trimming at V came to 5 bases and at J to 1 base, leaving 4 bases not matched to a gene. The CDR3 has 14 residues. The CDR3 sequence: CAWYRDRNTGELFF. CDR3 bases: TGTGCCTGGTACCGGGACAGGAACACCGGGGAGCTGTTTTTT.

V is TRBV6-6 and J is TRBJ2-1; TRBD2 matches at 10 bases. The V and J ends lost 0 bases and 12 bases, in that order; junction bases with no gene match: 8. Germline lookup yields CDR1 MNHNY and CDR2 SVGAGI (reference sequence). The CDR3 extends over 15 amino acids. For the CDR3, the DNA is TGTGCCAGCAGTTACTCCCTAGCGGGGGAGGGCGGGCAGTTCTTC. It specifies CASSYSLAGEGGQFF.

The chain combines TRBV2 with TRBJ1-4; the D is unclear. This CDR3 has 15 residues. Germline CDR1 reads SNHLY; CDR2 reads FYNNEI. V shed 2 bases and J shed 8 bases, with 15 bases lying between them. This CDR3 is CASSEFTSEREKLFF. DNA of the CDR3: TGTGCCAGCAGTGAATTTACGTCCGAGAGGGAAAAACTGTTTTTT. Full variable domain (rest looked up from reference TRBV2 and TRBJ1-4): EPEVTQTPSHQVTQMGQEVILRCVPISNHLYFYWYRQILGQKVEFLVSFYNNEISEKSEIFDDQFSVERPDGSNFTLKIRSTKLEDSAMYFCASSEFTSEREKLFFGSGTQLSVL.

This chain connects TRBV2 to TRBJ2-7, with D perhaps matching TRBD1 (5 bases). CDR3 length equals 14 residues. The germline V gene encodes CDR1 SNHLY and CDR2 FYNNEI. The germline V and J ends were trimmed by 7 bases and 0 bases, with 13 bases remaining between them. CDR3 protein: CASTKTEVSYEQYF. For the CDR3, the DNA is TGTGCCAGCACCAAGACAGAGGTCTCCTACGAGCAGTACTTC.

This chain connects TRBV25-1 to TRBJ1-4, with a possible D match to TRBD1 (5 bases). CDR1 is MGHDK and CDR2 is SYGVNS in the germline V gene. The CDR3 is 13 amino acids. The V end was cut by 6 bases, the J end by 7 bases, with 12 bases between. The CDR3 region has the DNA TGTGCCAGCAGCAGGGATGGCGGTGAAAAACTGTTTTTT. Translated: CASSRDGGEKLFF.

The genes are TRBV15 and TRBJ2-1; no clear D gene. The CDR3 sequence is 13 residues long. Germline loops: CDR1 LNHNV, CDR2 YYDKDF (reference sequence). Trimming removed 5 bases from V and 3 bases from J, with 8 bases in between. DNA of the CDR3: TGTGCCACCAGCTCCACAATCTACAATGAGCAGTTCTTC. Its translation is CATSSTIYNEQFF.

The rearrangement joins TRBV11-1 to TRBJ1-1, with TRBD1 matching 7 bases. Trimming took 3 bases from V and 4 from J; bases not matched to a gene: 8. The CDR3 is 15 amino acids. Germline V CDR1 and CDR2: SGHAT, FQDESV (reference sequence). The CDR3, as DNA: TGTGCCAGCAGCTTGGGGACAGCAGCAGGCACTGAAGCTTTCTTT. Amino acid sequence: CASSLGTAAGTEAFF.

This clone has a single count. The chain employs TRBV7-8 and TRBJ2-3, with 9 nucleotides matching TRBD2. J lost 4 bases, V lost 5 bases, and 7 bases had no gene match. From germline, CDR1 is SGHVS and CDR2 FQNEAQ. The CDR3 contains 15 residues. In DNA, the CDR3 is TGTGCCAGCAGCCCAGAGCGGGGGGTGCCAGATACGCAGTATTTT. Translating it yields CASSPERGVPDTQYF.

The chain joins TRBV5-1 to TRBJ1-3; tentatively, D is TRBD1 (5 bases). Deletions cut 0 bases from V and 4 bases from J, with 8 bases between. The CDR3 covers 14 residues. In germline, CDR1 is SGHRS, CDR2 YFSETQ. The CDR3 DNA reads as TGCGCCAGCAGCTTGGCAGGGATCGGAAACACCATATATTTT. It is translated as CASSLAGIGNTIYF.

V and J are TRBV5-4 and TRBJ1-2; D perhaps matches TRBD1 (5 bases). Trimming shortened V by 1 base and J by 2 bases, and 9 bases separated the two germline ends. CDR1 is SGHNT, CDR2 YYREEE, per germline (reference sequence). This CDR3 has 14 residues. This CDR3 reads CASSLPGQNYGYTF. For the CDR3, the DNA is TGTGCCAGCAGCTTGCCAGGGCAAAACTATGGCTACACCTTC. The full variable domain, its missing parts supplied by reference TRBV5-4 and TRBJ1-2, is ETGVTQSPTHLIKTRGQQVTLRCSSQSGHNTVSWYQQALGQGPQFIFQYYREEENGRGNFPPRFSGLQFPNYSSELNVNALELDDSALYLCASSLPGQNYGYTFGSGTRLTVV.

The chain is built from TRBV5-1 and TRBJ1-3; D is unresolved. The CDR3 is made up of 13 amino acids. The germline V and J ends were trimmed by 4 bases and 5 bases, with 10 bases remaining between them. Looked up from germline, CDR1 is SGHRS and CDR2 is YFSETQ. The CDR3 spells CASSAGRRNTIYF. CDR3 DNA: TGCGCCAGCAGCGCGGGCCGTCGAAACACCATATATTTT.

The CDR3 bases are TGTGCCAGCAGCTTAGGTGGTTCAGACACTGAAGCTTTCTTT. Amino acid sequence: CASSLGGSDTEAFF. The rearrangement links TRBV7-9 to TRBJ1-1; D gene uncertain. The V end lost 1 base, the J end lost 3 bases, and 9 bases lay between the germline ends. Germline loops: CDR1 SEHNR, CDR2 FQNEAQ (reference sequence). CDR3 length equals 14 residues.

The chain is built from TRBV11-2 and TRBJ1-2; TRBD1 matches 10 bases. The CDR3 totals 14 residues. Germline values: CDR1 SGHAT, CDR2 FQNNGV. The trim removed 5 bases at V and 7 bases at J, leaving 7 bases unmatched. The CDR3 protein is CASSTTGGVSGYTF. The CDR3 coding sequence is TGTGCCAGCAGCACGACAGGGGGCGTAAGTGGCTACACCTTC.

V and J are TRBV28 and TRBJ2-7, with 14 nucleotides matching TRBD2. Germline-derived CDR1 and CDR2 are MDHEN and SYDVKM. V was clipped by 5 bases and J by 4 bases; unmatched bases: 7. The length of the CDR3 is 16 residues. In DNA form, the CDR3 reads TGTGCCAGCAGTCCGGAGACTAGCGGGAGGGCTTACGAGCAGTACTTC. This codes for CASSPETSGRAYEQYF.

J is TRBJ2-1 and V is TRBV29-1; 8 nucleotides match TRBD2. CDR1 is SQVTM and CDR2 is ANQGSEA in the germline V gene. The CDR3 consists of 14 residues. J gave up 2 bases and V 4 bases, and 4 bases lay outside the gene matches. The CDR3 region is CSVGSGRAYNEQFF. The CDR3 nucleotides are TGCAGCGTTGGAAGCGGGAGAGCCTACAATGAGCAGTTCTTC.

The chain couples TRBV5-1 to TRBJ1-1; D is uncertain. The CDR3 is 14 amino acids. V was trimmed by 1 base and J by 4 bases, leaving 11 bases between them. Per the germline V gene, CDR1 is SGHRS and CDR2 is YFSETQ. The CDR3 nucleotides are TGCGCCAGCAGCTTGATGGGGAGCCCCACTGAAGCTTTCTTT. Residues: CASSLMGSPTEAFF.

V usage is TRBV28 and J usage is TRBJ2-7; D is possibly TRBD2 (5 bases). Looked up from germline, CDR1 is MDHEN and CDR2 is SYDVKM. The V end lost 3 bases, the J end lost 4 bases, and 16 bases lay between the germline ends. The CDR3 runs to 15 residues. Here the CDR3 reads CASSLRVTTQYEQYF. The CDR3 DNA reads as TGTGCCAGCAGTTTGAGGGTCACGACCCAATACGAGCAGTACTTC.

The genes are TRBV11-3 and TRBJ2-3; 12 bases match TRBD2. Germline CDR1 and CDR2: SGHNT and YENEEA. The CDR3 contains 19 residues. Trimming removed 1 base from V and 4 bases from J; junction bases left unmatched: 12. CDR3 nucleotides: TGTGCCAGCAGCTTAGGCTACAGACTAGCGGGAGATATTTCAGATACGCAGTATTTT. This gives the protein CASSLGYRLAGDISDTQYF.

The rearrangement uses TRBV5-5 and TRBJ2-6; D unclear. Germline loops: CDR1 SGHKS, CDR2 YYEKEE (reference sequence). V dropped 4 bases and J dropped 10 bases, with 18 bases sitting between them. The CDR3 is made up of 15 amino acids. CDR3 coding DNA: TGTGCCAGCAGCCCCCGTCTGGAGTCCTCGAACGTCCTGACTTTC. It yields the protein CASSPRLESSNVLTF.

V gene TRBV4-1 combines with J gene TRBJ2-7; 11 bases fit TRBD2. This CDR3 is 17 amino acids long. CDR1 and CDR2 (germline): MGHRA, YSYEKL. J gave up 1 base and V 4 bases, and 9 bases lay outside the gene matches. Here the CDR3 reads CASSRITGTSGSYEQYF. In DNA form, the CDR3 reads TGCGCCAGCAGCCGTATAACTGGGACTAGCGGATCCTACGAGCAGTACTTC.